The present T cell receptor (beta chain) was sequenced within a study of response to subunit inactivated influenza vaccine. Study outcomes and limitations: After each seasonal influenza vaccination, few new T cells are recruited, the authors suggested.

This clonotype has more than one count but fewer than ten. The antigen is not known. V dropped 1 base and J dropped 5 bases, with 14 bases sitting between them. Germline V gene sequence: CDR1 SQVTM, CDR2 ANQGSEA. CDR3 size: 14 residues. TCRdb reprocessed the RT-PCR reads with MiXCR, giving one entry per CDR3 protein. The data contain roughly 650,000 distinct CDR3 sequences, around 14% of them singletons. The origin of this receptor is a man in his fifties or sixties who received an inactivated influenza vaccine. Source: PBMCs from blood, taken 11 to 12 days after vaccination. The chain employs TRBV29-1 and TRBJ1-2; D remains unclear. The CDR3 here is CSVEVGVGGYGYTF. The CDR3 coding sequence is TGCAGCGTTGAAGTTGGCGTGGGAGGATATGGCTACACCTTC. The entire variable domain, with the rest obtained from reference TRBV29-1 and TRBJ1-2, is as follows: SAVISQKPSRDICQRGTSLTIQCQVDSQVTMMFWYRQQPGQSLTLIATANQGSEATYESGFVIDKFPISRPNLTFSTLTVSNMSPEDSSIYLCSVEVGVGGYGYTFGSGTRLTVV.